This is a list of T cell receptor beta chains from one sample in a study of neurological immune-mediated disorders. Each CDR3 protein gets one entry after TCRdb re-called the 5' RACE reads with MiXCR. The sample carries about 46,000 distinct CDR3 sequences, about 2% recorded once. Sequencing used PBMCs. These receptors were obtained from a woman aged 40 to 50 with multiple sclerosis. The conserved cysteine and the conserved F or W are not part of the CDR3 here. Fields, in order: CDR3 protein, J gene, clone size, V gene. Expanded clones get a size class; other rows say once, few or many, or leave the size out.

ASSLGMVRGAGWNIQY,TRBJ2-4,many,TRBV11-2
ASRSREYLGSTEAF,TRBJ1-1,many,TRBV6-5
ASSYGLQGYEQY,TRBJ2-7,.,TRBV6-5
ASSPGQISGYT,TRBJ1-2,many,TRBV5-5
ASSLDHNQPQR,TRBJ1-5,.,TRBV5-1
ASSVGTSGGTDTQY,TRBJ2-3,many,TRBV7-3
SASWGGHSNQPQH,TRBJ1-5,many,TRBV20-1
ATSRDPGQGFYEQY,TRBJ2-7,many,TRBV15
SASRRGVSYEQY,TRBJ2-7,many,TRBV20-1
ASSRKTGGTEAF,TRBJ1-1,many,TRBV27
ASREGNQPQH,TRBJ1-5,many,TRBV10-2
ASSVDQHQPQH,TRBJ1-5,many,TRBV9
AISESSEETQY,TRBJ2-5,many,TRBV10-3
ASSLQTSSRIYNEQF,TRBJ2-1,many,TRBV5-1
ASKGGGTSGGRAYNEQF,TRBJ2-1,many,TRBV2
ASRPGQRNQPQH,TRBJ1-5,many,TRBV6-5
SARSHATGANEQY,TRBJ2-7,many,TRBV20-1
ASSRQTGFTEKLF,TRBJ1-4,many,TRBV11-2
SARTYRGPYNEQF,TRBJ2-1,many,TRBV20-1
SASSHSYEQY,TRBJ2-7,many,TRBV20-1
SATRPPAGNTEAF,TRBJ1-1,many,TRBV20-1
ASSLVGEEKLF,TRBJ1-4,many,TRBV5-1
ASSLAGPVYGYT,TRBJ1-2,many,TRBV5-1
ASSPGPINQPQH,TRBJ1-5,few,TRBV18
ASSLAYNTEAF,TRBJ1-1,many,TRBV5-1
ASRTSGGNQPQH,TRBJ1-5,many,TRBV10-2
ASSLKAPTPGLGVGYGYT,TRBJ1-2,many,TRBV11-2
ASSSTGVNTGELF,TRBJ2-2,many,TRBV11-3
SARGDSNQPQH,TRBJ1-5,many,TRBV20-1
ASSLDHTGELF,TRBJ2-2,many,TRBV5-1
ASSPILVSPGTEAF,TRBJ1-1,many,TRBV18
ASSGQGNYGYT,TRBJ1-2,many,TRBV6-5
ASSQVARSYEQY,TRBJ2-7,many,TRBV4-1
SVELGYYGYT,TRBJ1-2,many,TRBV29-1
SARDVVSVKDTQY,TRBJ2-3,many,TRBV20-1
ASSLLAGGRNEQF,TRBJ2-1,many,TRBV5-1
ASSFETLIGELF,TRBJ2-2,many,TRBV5-1
ASSQDRINYGYT,TRBJ1-2,many,TRBV4-2
ASSSPGQGTTDTQY,TRBJ2-3,many,TRBV5-6
ATSDSGRETQY,TRBJ2-5,many,TRBV24-1
ASSLSNGNIQY,TRBJ2-4,many,TRBV5-1
ASSDGTGDYGYT,TRBJ1-2,many,TRBV5-1
ASSAIPDRVAEAF,TRBJ1-1,many,TRBV5-1
ASSYGQGDGETQY,TRBJ2-5,many,TRBV7-9
SAMGGPNTGELF,TRBJ2-2,many,TRBV20-1
ASSFREGSDTQY,TRBJ2-3,medium-sized,TRBV7-8
ASRDSLGTDKQY,TRBJ2-3,.,TRBV6-2/TRBV6-3
ASTLDKDYEQF,TRBJ2-1,medium-sized,TRBV5-1
SASAPANNSPLH,TRBJ1-6,many,TRBV20-1
ASSFTLYNEQF,TRBJ2-1,many,TRBV7-9
ATSRDHPLGNTIY,TRBJ1-3,many,TRBV15
ASSPGTGPNQPQH,TRBJ1-5,medium-sized,TRBV5-1
ASSESAGGEEPQH,TRBJ1-5,once,TRBV2
ASSQDWNTEAF,TRBJ1-1,many,TRBV7-2